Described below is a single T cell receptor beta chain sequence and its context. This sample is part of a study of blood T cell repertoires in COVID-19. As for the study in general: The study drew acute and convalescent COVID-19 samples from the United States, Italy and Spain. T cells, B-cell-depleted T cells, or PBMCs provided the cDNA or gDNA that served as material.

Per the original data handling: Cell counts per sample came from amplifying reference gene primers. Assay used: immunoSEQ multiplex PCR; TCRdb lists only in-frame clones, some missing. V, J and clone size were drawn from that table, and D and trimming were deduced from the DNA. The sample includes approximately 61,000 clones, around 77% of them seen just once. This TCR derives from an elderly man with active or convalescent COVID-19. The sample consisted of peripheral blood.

The chain's CDR3 is CSERQGMNTEAFF. In DNA, the CDR3 is TGCAGCGAAAGACAGGGTATGAACACTGAAGCTTTCTTT. The chain has TRBV29-1 and TRBJ1-1; TRBD1 aligns across 7 bases. The CDR3 extends over 13 amino acids. The germline V gene encodes CDR1 SQVTM and CDR2 ANQGSEA. With V trimmed by 7 bases and J by 0 bases, 5 bases remained unmatched.